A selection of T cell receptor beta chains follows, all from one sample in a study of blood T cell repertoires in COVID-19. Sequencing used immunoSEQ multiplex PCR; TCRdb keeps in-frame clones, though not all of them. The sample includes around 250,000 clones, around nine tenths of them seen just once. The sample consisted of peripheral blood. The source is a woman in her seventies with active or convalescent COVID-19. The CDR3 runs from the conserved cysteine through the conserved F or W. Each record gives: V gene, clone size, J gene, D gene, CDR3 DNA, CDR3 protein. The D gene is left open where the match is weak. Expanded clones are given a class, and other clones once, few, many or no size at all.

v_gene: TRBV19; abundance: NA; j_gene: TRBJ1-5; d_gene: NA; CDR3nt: TGTGCCACCTCGACGGCAGGCTCGTATCAGCCCCAGCATTTT; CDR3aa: CATSTAGSYQPQHF
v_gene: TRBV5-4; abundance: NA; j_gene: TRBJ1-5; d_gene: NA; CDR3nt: TGTGCCAGCAGCCCGGGAGGGGTGGAACAGGGAAATCAGCCCCAGCATTTT; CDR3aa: CASSPGGVEQGNQPQHF
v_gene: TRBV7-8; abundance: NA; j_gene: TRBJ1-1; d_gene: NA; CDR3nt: TGTGCCAGCAGCTTAGGTCCAGGGAATCCTGAAGCTTTCTTT; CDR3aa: CASSLGPGNPEAFF
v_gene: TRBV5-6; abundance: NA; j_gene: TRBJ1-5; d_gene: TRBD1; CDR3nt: TGTGCCAGCAGCAGATTTACAGGGGTTAGCAATCAGCCCCAGCATTTT; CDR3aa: CASSRFTGVSNQPQHF
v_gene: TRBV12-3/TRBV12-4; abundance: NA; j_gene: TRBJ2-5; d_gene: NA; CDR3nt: TGTGCCAGCGCCTCCCAAGCGACCCAGTACTTC; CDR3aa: CASASQATQYF
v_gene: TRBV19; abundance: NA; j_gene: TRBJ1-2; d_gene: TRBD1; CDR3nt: TGTGCCACCCGGGACAGGCTCGTCTATGGCTACACCTTC; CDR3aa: CATRDRLVYGYTF
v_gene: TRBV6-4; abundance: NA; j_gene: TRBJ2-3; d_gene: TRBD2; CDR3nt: TGTGCCAGCAGTGAAACGGGACTAGCGGGGGCCGGGGATACGCAGTATTTT; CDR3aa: CASSETGLAGAGDTQYF
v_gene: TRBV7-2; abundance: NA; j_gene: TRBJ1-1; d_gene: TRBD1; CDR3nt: TGTGCCAGCAGCTCTACAGGGGTGAGGACTGAAGCTTTCTTT; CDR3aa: CASSSTGVRTEAFF
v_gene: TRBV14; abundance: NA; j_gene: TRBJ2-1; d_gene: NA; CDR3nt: TGTGCCAGCAGCCATCGGAGGGTATTAATACGGGACGAGCAGTTCTTC; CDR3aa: CASSHRRVLIRDEQFF
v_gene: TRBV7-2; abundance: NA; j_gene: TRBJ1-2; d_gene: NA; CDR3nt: TGTGCCAGCAGCTTGGGAGGGTCCTATGGCTACACCTTC; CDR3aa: CASSLGGSYGYTF
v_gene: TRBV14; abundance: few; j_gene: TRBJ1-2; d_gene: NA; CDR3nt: TGTGCCAGCAGCCCAACCACGGGAGGGTACTATGGCTACACCTTC; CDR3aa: CASSPTTGGYYGYTF
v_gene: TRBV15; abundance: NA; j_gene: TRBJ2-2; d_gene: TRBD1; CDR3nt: TGTGCCACCAGCCAACGGACAGGGCCAGCCGGGGAGCTGTTTTTT; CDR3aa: CATSQRTGPAGELFF
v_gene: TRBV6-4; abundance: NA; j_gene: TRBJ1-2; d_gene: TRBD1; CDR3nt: TGTGCCAGCAGCGCGGGACAGGGATTGAGCTACACCTTC; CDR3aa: CASSAGQGLSYTF
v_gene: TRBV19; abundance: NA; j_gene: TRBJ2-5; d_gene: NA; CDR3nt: TGTGCCAGTAGTACGGGCCAAGAGACCCAGTACTTC; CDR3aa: CASSTGQETQYF
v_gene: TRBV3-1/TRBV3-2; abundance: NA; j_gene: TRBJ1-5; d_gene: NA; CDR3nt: TGTGCCAGCAGCCTTGATGTCGGGCAGCCCCAGCATTTT; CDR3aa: CASSLDVGQPQHF
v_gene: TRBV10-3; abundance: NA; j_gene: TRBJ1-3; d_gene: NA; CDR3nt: TGTGCCATCAGTGATCCGGGGGTGGCGGGAAACACCATATATTTT; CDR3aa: CAISDPGVAGNTIYF
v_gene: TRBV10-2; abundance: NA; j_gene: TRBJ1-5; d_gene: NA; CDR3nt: TGCGCCAGCAGTGAGGCGGGCAATCAGCCCCAGCATTTT; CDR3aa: CASSEAGNQPQHF
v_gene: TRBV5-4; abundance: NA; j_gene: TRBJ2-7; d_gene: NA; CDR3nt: TGTGCCAGCAGCTCGCCGCGTCGGGACGAGCAGTACTTC; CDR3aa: CASSSPRRDEQYF
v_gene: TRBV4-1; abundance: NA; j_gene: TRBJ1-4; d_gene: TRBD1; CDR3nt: TGCGCCAGCAGCCACGCCGGGACAGGGGGTCTCAAGCTGTTTTTT; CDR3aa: CASSHAGTGGLKLFF
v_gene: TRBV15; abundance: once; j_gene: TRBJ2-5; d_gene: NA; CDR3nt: TGTGCCACCAGCAGAGATAGTTCGAGGGAGACCCAGTACTTC; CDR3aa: CATSRDSSRETQYF
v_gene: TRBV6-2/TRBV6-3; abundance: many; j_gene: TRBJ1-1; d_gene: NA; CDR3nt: TGTGCCAGCAGTTACCCTATGGGGGAGGGCATGAACACTGAAGCTTTCTTT; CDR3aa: CASSYPMGEGMNTEAFF
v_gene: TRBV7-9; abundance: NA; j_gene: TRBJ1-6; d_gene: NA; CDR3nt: TGTGCCAGCAGCTTAGCGTGGAGGGAACCCCTCCACTTT; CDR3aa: CASSLAWREPLHF
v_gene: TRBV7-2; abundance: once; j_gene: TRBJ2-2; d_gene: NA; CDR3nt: TGTGCCAGCAGCTTTGTGGCGGAGAACACCGGGGAGCTGTTTTTT; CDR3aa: CASSFVAENTGELFF